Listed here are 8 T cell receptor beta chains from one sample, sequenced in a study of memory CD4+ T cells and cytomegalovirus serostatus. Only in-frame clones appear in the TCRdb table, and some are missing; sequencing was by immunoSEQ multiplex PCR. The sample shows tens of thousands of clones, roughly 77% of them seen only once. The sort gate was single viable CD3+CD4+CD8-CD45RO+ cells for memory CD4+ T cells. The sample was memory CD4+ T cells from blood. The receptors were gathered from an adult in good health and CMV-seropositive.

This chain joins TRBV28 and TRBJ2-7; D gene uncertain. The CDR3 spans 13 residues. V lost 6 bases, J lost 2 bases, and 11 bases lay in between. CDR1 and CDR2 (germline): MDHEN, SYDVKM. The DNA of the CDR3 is TGTGCCAGCAGAGCCGACGGTCCCTACGAGCAGTACTTC. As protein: CASRADGPYEQYF. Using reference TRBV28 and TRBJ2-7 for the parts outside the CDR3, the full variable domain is DVKVTQSSRYLVKRTGEKVFLECVQDMDHENMFWYRQDPGLGLRLIYFSYDVKMKEKGDIPEGYSVSREKKERFSLILESASTNQTSMYLCASRADGPYEQYFGPGTRLTVT.

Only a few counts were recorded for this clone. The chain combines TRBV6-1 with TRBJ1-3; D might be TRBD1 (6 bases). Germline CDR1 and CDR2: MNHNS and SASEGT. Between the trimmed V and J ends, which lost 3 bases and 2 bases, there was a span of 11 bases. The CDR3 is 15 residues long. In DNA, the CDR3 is TGTGCCAGCAGTGATAAGGGGGGAACTGGAAACACCATATATTTT. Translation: CASSDKGGTGNTIYF.

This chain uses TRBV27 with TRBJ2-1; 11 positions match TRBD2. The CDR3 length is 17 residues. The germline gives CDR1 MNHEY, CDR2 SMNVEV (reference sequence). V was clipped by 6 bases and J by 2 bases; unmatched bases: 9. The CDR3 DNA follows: TGTGCCAGCAGCCAAAGACTAGCGGGAACAACCTACAATGAGCAGTTCTTC. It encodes CASSQRLAGTTYNEQFF.

The CDR3 coding sequence is TGTGCCAGCATTCAATACAGGGGGCAGGGGCAGTACTTC. Protein product: CASIQYRGQGQYF. The J gene is TRBJ2-7, the V gene TRBV6-4; 9 bases agree with TRBD1. Germline V gene data show CDR1 as MRHNA and CDR2 as SNTAGT. V lost 7 bases and J lost 9; bases outside the gene matches: 10. The CDR3 has 13 amino acids.

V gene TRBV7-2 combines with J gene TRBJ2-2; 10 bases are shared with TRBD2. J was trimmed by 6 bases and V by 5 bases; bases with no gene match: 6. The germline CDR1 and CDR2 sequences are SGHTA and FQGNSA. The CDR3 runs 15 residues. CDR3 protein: CASSPFSGRAGELFF. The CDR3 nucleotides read TGTGCCAGCAGCCCCTTCAGCGGGAGGGCCGGGGAGCTGTTTTTT.

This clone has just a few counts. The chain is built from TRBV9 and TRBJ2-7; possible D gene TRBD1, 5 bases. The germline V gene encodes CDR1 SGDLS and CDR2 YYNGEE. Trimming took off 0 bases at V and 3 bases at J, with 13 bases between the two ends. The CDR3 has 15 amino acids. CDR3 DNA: TGTGCCAGCAGCGTAGGGCCCACGACAGACTACGAGCAGTACGTC. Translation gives CASSVGPTTDYEQYV.

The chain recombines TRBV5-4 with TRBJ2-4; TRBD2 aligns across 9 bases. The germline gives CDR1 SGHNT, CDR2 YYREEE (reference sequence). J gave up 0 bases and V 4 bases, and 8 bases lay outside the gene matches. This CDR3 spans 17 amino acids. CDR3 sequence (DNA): TGTGCCAGCAGCGCCGCCACTAGCGGGCTAGCCAAAAACATTCAGTACTTC. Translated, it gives CASSAATSGLAKNIQYF.

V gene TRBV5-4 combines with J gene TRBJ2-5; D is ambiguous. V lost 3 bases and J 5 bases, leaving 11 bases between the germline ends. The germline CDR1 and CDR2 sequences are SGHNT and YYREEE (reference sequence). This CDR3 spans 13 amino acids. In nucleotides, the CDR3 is TGTGCCAGCAGCTCGGTAGGCCTCGAGACCCAGTACTTC. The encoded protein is CASSSVGLETQYF.